This T cell receptor beta chain is from a study of CD8+ T cells in alopecia areata (dated by TCRdb to the late 2010s). Broadly, across the study: Treated patients were enrolled in an open-label pilot trial of oral tofacitinib at 5 to 10 mg twice daily for moderate-to-severe alopecia areata. TCRbeta CDR3 regions were amplified by immunoSEQ multiplex PCR with 35 Vbeta forward and 13 Jbeta reverse primers. RNA came from the PAXgene miRNA kit for fixed scalp, the miRNeasy kit for PBMCs, and the RNeasy kit for mouse skin. Scalp clonality was compared across normal scalp (n=4), patchy alopecia areata scalp (n=8), and alopecia totalis/universalis scalp (n=8). Tofacitinib-treated patients had biopsies at baseline and at 4 and 24 weeks of treatment, with a later scalp biopsy in several patients. For the treated patients, the SALT score, which quantifies what percentage of scalp surface area is affected, served as the measure of disease severity. Patients stayed on tofacitinib for 6 to 18 months and then had 6 months of follow-up off drug so that delayed response and recurrence could be assessed. In both human patients and the C3H/HeJ mouse model, the study applied high-throughput TCRbeta sequencing to look at T cell clonal expansion in alopecia areata. In humans, TCRbeta sequencing was performed on scalp tissue and on sorted CD4+ and CD8+ peripheral blood T cells from healthy controls and from patients with patchy or totalis/universalis alopecia areata. General findings and caveats noted by the study authors: Tofacitinib significantly lowered scalp clonality and the number of expanded CD8+ clones among the top 100 scalp clones. The treated cohort was small, with a single nonresponder, so links between baseline CD8+ expansion and response need larger studies. Shared TCR sequences between patients were less evident than in mice, which may be partly attributable to HLA diversity in the patient population. Many expanded lesional clones were found to persist in scalp and blood during tofacitinib treatment, and relapse after treatment cessation may be partly explained by this persistence. Lesional scalp, especially in alopecia totalis/universalis, showed higher clonality and more expanded CD8+ clones than normal scalp, suggesting antigenic drive. Unlike mouse skin, where gammadelta T cells dominate, normal human skin contains resident alphabeta T cells that get sequenced too, which complicates analysis of the scalp TCR repertoire.

From the cysteine through the phenylalanine, the CDR3 covers 13 amino acids. The kept DNA is CDR3 alone, 39 bases in frame from the first base. V drops 5 bases and J drops 0 bases, leaving 6 bases in between. CDR1 is given as MNHEY and CDR2 as SMNVEV, both from the germline V gene (reference sequence). Sample time point, as interpreted from the label and publication: around 28 days on oral tofacitinib. The treatment or condition tag for this specimen amounts to: oral pan-JAK inhibitor, 5-10 mg twice daily. Lesional scalp punch biopsies and peripheral blood were obtained from alopecia areata patients. After PBMCs were isolated by density centrifugation and stained for CD3, CD4 and CD8, a FACSAria was used to sort CD4+ and CD8+ T cells. With regard to this clone: The clone's antigen remains unknown. No qualities accompany the bases; no much larger clone lies one base away.

Library method: the immunoSEQ multiplex PCR assay. RNA was extracted from all samples and reverse transcribed into cDNA as template for TCR sequencing. SuperScript III was used for first-strand cDNA synthesis, primed with a 2:1 mix of oligo-dT and random hexamers. A synthetic immune receptor repertoire was used to assess amplification bias, and residual bias was removed computationally. In the paper's pipeline: Raw reads were preprocessed to remove errors, and CDR3 was defined by IMGT conventions from the conserved cysteine to phenylalanine. Clonality was computed as 1 minus the Shannon entropy, with the entropy normalized by log2 of the number of productive unique TCRs. Whether scalp clones were CD4 or CD8 was inferred by matching scalp TCRbeta sequences against CD4 and CD8 repertoires sorted from blood. In its TCRdb copy, this immuneACCESS table keeps in-frame sequences only and misses some clones. Where compared with another copy, unresolved V genes explain less than half of these, and the others have no known cause. V, J and clone size were drawn from that table, and D and trimming were deduced from the DNA. The sample table lists 95,000 to 100,000 clones, under 70% of them with a count of one. Clones ranked in the top ten supply around 16% of the sample.

The rearrangement combines TRBV27 with TRBJ2-3, with the D gene uncertain. The sequencing used CD8+ T cells sorted from blood, collected at week 4, from a patient treated with tofacitinib. This sequence was found in a human donor with alopecia areata. The sequenced DNA: TGTGCCAGCAGTCCGACAAGCACAGATACGCAGTATTTT. Translated, it reads CASSPTSTDTQYF.